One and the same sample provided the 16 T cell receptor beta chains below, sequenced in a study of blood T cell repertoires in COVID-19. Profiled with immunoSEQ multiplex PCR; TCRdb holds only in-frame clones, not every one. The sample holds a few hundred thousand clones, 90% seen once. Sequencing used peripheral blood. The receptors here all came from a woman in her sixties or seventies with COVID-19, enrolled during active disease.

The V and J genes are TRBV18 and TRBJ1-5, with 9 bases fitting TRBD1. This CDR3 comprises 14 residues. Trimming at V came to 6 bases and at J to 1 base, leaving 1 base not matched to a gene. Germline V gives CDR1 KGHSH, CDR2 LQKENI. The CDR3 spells CASSGQGSNQPQHF. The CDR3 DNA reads TGTGCCAGCTCGGGACAGGGAAGCAATCAGCCCCAGCATTTT. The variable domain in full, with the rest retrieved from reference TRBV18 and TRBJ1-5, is NAGVMQNPRHLVRRRGQEARLRCSPMKGHSHVYWYRQLPEEGLKFMVYLQKENIIDESGMPKERFSAEFPKEGPSILRIQQVVRGDSAAYFCASSGQGSNQPQHFGDGTRLSIL.

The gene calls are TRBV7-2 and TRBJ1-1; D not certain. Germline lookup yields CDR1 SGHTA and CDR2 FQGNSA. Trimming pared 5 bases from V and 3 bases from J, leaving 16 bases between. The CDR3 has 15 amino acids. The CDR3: CASSSDGGLYTEAFF. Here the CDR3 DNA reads TGTGCCAGCAGCAGTGATGGCGGTCTTTACACTGAAGCTTTCTTT.

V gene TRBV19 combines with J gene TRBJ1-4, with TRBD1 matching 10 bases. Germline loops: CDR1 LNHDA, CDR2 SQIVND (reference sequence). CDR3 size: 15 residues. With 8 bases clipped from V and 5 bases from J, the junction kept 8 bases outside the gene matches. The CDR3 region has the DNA TGTGCCAGTTCGACCAGGACAGGGGGGAATGAAAAACTGTTTTTT. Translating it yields CASSTRTGGNEKLFF.

The CDR3 is CASSYSQPGHTIYF. The CDR3 bases are TGTGCCAGCAGTTACTCTCAACCTGGGCACACCATATATTTT. The J gene is TRBJ1-3, the V gene TRBV6-5; D is ambiguous. Germline CDR1 MNHEY, CDR2 SVGAGI. The CDR3 is 14 residues long. The V end was cut by 0 bases, the J end by 8 bases, with 11 bases between.

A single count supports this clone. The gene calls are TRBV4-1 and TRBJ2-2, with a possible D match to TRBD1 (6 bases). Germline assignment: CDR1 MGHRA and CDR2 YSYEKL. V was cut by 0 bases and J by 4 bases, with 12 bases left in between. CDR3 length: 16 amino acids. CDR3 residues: CASSQEGGSPTGELFF. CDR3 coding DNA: TGCGCCAGCAGCCAAGAAGGGGGTAGTCCCACCGGGGAGCTGTTTTTT.

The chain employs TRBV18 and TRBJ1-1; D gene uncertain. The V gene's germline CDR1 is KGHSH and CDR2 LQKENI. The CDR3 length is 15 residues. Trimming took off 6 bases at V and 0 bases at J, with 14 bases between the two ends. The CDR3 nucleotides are TGTGCCAGCTCCCAAAGGAGCGATTTGAACACTGAAGCTTTCTTT. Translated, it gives CASSQRSDLNTEAFF.

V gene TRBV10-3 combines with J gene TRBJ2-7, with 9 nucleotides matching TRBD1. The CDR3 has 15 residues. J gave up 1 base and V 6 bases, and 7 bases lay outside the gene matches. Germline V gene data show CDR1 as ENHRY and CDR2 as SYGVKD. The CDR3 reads CAISSGGTGSYEQYF. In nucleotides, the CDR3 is TGTGCCATCAGCTCCGGGGGGACAGGGTCCTACGAGCAGTACTTC.

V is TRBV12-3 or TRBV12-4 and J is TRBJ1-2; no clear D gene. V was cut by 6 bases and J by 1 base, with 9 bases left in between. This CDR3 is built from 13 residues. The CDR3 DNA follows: TGTGCCAGCAGAGGAGCGTATAACTATGGCTACACCTTC. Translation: CASRGAYNYGYTF.

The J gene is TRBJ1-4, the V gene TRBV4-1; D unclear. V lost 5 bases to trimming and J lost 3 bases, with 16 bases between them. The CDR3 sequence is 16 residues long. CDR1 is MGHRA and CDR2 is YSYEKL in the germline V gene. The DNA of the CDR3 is TGCGCCAGCAGCGCCTCTAGGACTCACGCTAATGAAAAACTGTTTTTT. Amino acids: CASSASRTHANEKLFF.

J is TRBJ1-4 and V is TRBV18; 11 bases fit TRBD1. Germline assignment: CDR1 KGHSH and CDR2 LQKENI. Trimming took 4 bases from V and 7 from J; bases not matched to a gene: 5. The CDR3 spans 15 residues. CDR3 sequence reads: CASSRDRGGLEKLFF. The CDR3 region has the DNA TGTGCCAGCTCACGGGACAGGGGGGGACTTGAAAAACTGTTTTTT.

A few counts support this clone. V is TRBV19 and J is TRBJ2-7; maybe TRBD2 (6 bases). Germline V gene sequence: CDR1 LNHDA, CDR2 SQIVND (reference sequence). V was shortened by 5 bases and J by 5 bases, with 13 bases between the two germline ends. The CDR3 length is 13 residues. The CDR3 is CASSSLAKNEQYF. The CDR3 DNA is TGTGCCAGTAGTTCACTAGCTAAGAACGAGCAGTACTTC.

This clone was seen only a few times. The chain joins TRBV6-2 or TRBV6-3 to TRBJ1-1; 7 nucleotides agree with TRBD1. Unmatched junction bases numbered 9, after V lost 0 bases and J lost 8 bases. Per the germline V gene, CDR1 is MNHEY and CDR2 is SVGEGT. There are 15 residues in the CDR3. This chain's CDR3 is CASSYSPNRGWEAFF. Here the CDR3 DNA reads TGTGCCAGCAGTTACTCTCCGAACAGGGGCTGGGAAGCTTTCTTT.

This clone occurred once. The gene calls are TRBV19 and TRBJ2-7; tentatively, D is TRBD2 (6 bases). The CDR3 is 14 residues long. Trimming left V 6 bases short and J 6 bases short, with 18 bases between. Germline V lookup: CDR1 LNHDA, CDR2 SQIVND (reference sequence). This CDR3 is CASSPQDAGSEQYF. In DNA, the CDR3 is TGTGCCAGTAGCCCTCAGGACGCGGGGTCCGAGCAGTACTTC. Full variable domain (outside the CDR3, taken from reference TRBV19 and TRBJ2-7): DGGITQSPKYLFRKEGQNVTLSCEQNLNHDAMYWYRQDPGQGLRLIYYSQIVNDFQKGDIAEGYSVSREKKESFPLTVTSAQKNPTAFYLCASSPQDAGSEQYFGPGTRLTVT.

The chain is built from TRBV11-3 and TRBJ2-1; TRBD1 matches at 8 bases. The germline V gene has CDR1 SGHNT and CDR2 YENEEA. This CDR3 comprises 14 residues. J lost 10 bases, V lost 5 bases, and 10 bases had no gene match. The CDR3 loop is CASSRGGTGLEQFF. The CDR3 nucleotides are TGTGCCAGCAGCCGAGGCGGGACAGGCCTCGAGCAGTTCTTC.

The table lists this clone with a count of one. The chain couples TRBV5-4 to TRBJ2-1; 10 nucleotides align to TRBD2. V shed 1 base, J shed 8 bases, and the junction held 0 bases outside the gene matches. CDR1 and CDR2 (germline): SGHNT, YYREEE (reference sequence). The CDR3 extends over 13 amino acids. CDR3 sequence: CASSLTSGDEQFF. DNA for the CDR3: TGTGCCAGCAGCTTGACTAGCGGGGATGAGCAGTTCTTC.

This chain's CDR3 is CASSSDSFVQYF. The CDR3 coding sequence is TGTGCCAGCAGTTCCGACAGCTTTGTGCAGTACTTC. The chain carries TRBV6-1 and TRBJ2-7, with a possible D match to TRBD1 (5 bases). Germline CDR1 and CDR2: MNHNS and SASEGT. The CDR3 spans 12 residues. Trimming cost V 5 bases and J 9 bases, with 14 bases left between them.